One and the same sample provided the 3 T cell receptor beta chains below, sequenced in a study of blood T cell repertoires in COVID-19 (dated by TCRdb to 2018 to 2020). Library generation was performed with the immunoSEQ multiplex PCR assay. TCRdb took this table from immuneACCESS and kept in-frame rearrangements with V and J called. Such tables lack part of the clones; where checked against another copy, unresolved V genes explain under half of the gap, and the rest is unexplained. The sample profile shows tens of thousands of clones; approximately 91% of them were found once. 8.5% of the sample comes from the top ten. Specimen: peripheral blood. The source is a man between 60 and 75 years old with active COVID-19.

The V call is TRBV10-3, the J call TRBJ2-7; possible D gene TRBD1, 5 bases. Germline V gene lookup returns CDR1 ENHRY and CDR2 SYGVKD. Deletions cut 1 base from V and 1 base from J, with 8 bases between. This CDR3 is built from 14 residues. The CDR3 region is CAISELGESYEQYF. Here the CDR3 DNA reads TGTGCCATCAGTGAGTTAGGGGAATCCTACGAGCAGTACTTC.

V usage is TRBV19 and J usage is TRBJ2-7; 9 nucleotides agree with TRBD2. Germline trimming cut 6 bases from V and 1 base from J; bases unmatched to any gene: 10. This CDR3 spans 16 amino acids. Germline loops: CDR1 LNHDA, CDR2 SQIVND (reference sequence). DNA of the CDR3: TGTGCCAGTAGCCCGGCGAGTAGCGGGAGATCCTACGAGCAGTACTTC. As protein: CASSPASSGRSYEQYF.

The CDR3 loop reads CASSLATTAGELFF. CDR3 bases: TGTGCCAGCAGCTTAGCCACTACGGCCGGGGAGCTGTTTTTT. This chain uses TRBV7-9 with TRBJ2-2; D unclear. The V end was cut by 0 bases, the J end by 6 bases, with 8 bases between. CDR3 length equals 14 residues. Germline V lookup: CDR1 SEHNR, CDR2 FQNEAQ (reference sequence). Based on the CDR3 plus reference TRBV7-9 and TRBJ2-2, the full variable domain is DTGVSQNPRHKITKRGQNVTFRCDPISEHNRLYWYRQTLGQGPEFLTYFQNEAQLEKSRLLSDRFSAERPKGSFSTLEIQRTEQGDSAMYLCASSLATTAGELFFGEGSRLTVL.